What follows describes a single T cell receptor (beta chain). The record originates from a study of shared clonotypes between healthy human individuals. TCRdb's copy holds only in-frame clones and misses some; the assay was immunoSEQ multiplex PCR. The data hold 600,000 to 700,000 clones, with around four fifths observed a single time. Per the germline V gene, CDR1 is MDHEN and CDR2 is SYDVKM. J gave up 0 bases and V 7 bases, and 10 bases lay outside the gene matches. The CDR3 totals 17 residues. This TCR came from a woman between 25 and 40 years old in good health. The chain joins TRBV28 to TRBJ2-5, with 11 bases identical to TRBD2. The sequenced sample was memory CD4+ T cells sorted from blood. Indicated subset: CD45RA-negative fraction. The CDR3 nucleotides are TGTGCCAGCAATAAAGGACTAGCGGGCCTCCACCAAGAGACCCAGTACTTC. Its translation: CASNKGLAGLHQETQYF.